Listed below are T cell receptor beta chains from one sample, sequenced in a study of shared clonotypes between healthy human individuals. TCRdb's table, derived via immunoSEQ multiplex PCR, lists solely in-frame clones and lacks some. This sample carries roughly 1,100,000 clones, about 74% of them seen once, and the ten largest clones take over 1.3%. What was sequenced was memory CD4+ T cells sorted from blood. The source is a man in his late teens or twenties in good health. CDR3s include the opening cysteine and the closing phenylalanine or tryptophan. Each record gives: V gene, D gene, clone size, J gene, CDR3 protein, CDR3 DNA. D genes are given only for firm matches. Size is stated for part of the rows, as once, few or many counts, or as a class when the clone is expanded.

TRBV6-5	.	.	TRBJ1-5	CASRPIISNQPQHF	TGTGCCAGCAGGCCCATTATTAGCAATCAGCCCCAGCATTTT
TRBV7-9	.	.	TRBJ2-3	CASSPGSSGDTQYF	TGTGCCAGCAGCCCCGGGTCCTCAGGCGATACGCAGTATTTT
TRBV4-3	.	.	TRBJ1-2	CASSQDWGGRGYTF	TGCGCCAGCAGCCAAGATTGGGGGGGTCGTGGCTACACCTTC
TRBV28	.	.	TRBJ1-4	CASSRDTTNEKLFF	TGTGCCAGCAGCCGGGACACAACTAATGAAAAACTGTTTTTT
TRBV4-3	.	.	TRBJ2-7	CASTPAGKGEQYF	TGCGCCAGCACCCCTGCGGGGAAGGGGGAGCAGTACTTC
TRBV6-5	.	few	TRBJ1-1	CASSYSLTGNTEAFF	TGTGCCAGCAGTTACTCGTTGACAGGGAACACTGAAGCTTTCTTT
TRBV2	.	few	TRBJ1-4	CASSVPGYQEGLFF	TGTGCCAGCAGTGTCCCTGGATACCAAGAAGGACTGTTTTTT
TRBV5-1	.	.	TRBJ2-1	CASSHTTQSSYNEQFF	TGCGCCAGCAGCCATACCACCCAGAGCTCCTACAATGAGCAGTTCTTC
TRBV10-3	TRBD2	.	TRBJ2-3	CAISPLSGRPTDTQYF	TGTGCCATCAGTCCGCTTAGCGGGAGGCCCACAGATACGCAGTATTTT
TRBV5-1	.	.	TRBJ2-1	CASSTHNEQFF	TGCGCCAGCAGCACCCACAATGAGCAGTTCTTC
TRBV11-3	TRBD1	.	TRBJ1-6	CASSLDPDRVPFNSPLHF	TGTGCCAGCAGCTTAGATCCGGACAGGGTCCCTTTTAATTCACCCCTCCACTTT
TRBV10-2	.	.	TRBJ1-2	CASSESSGIYGYTF	TGCGCCAGCAGTGAGTCGTCAGGGATCTATGGCTACACCTTC
TRBV18	TRBD2	few	TRBJ2-5	CASSPGLAPETQYF	TGTGCCAGCTCACCCGGACTAGCACCGGAGACCCAGTACTTC
TRBV30	TRBD1	.	TRBJ2-7	CAWGTGQGIHEQYF	TGTGCCTGGGGGACGGGACAGGGGATCCACGAGCAGTACTTC
TRBV2	.	.	TRBJ1-3	CASRKGPGNTIYF	TGTGCCAGCAGAAAAGGACCTGGAAACACCATATATTTT
TRBV5-1	TRBD2	.	TRBJ2-2	CASSVTSRKGGELFF	TGCGCCAGCAGCGTGACTAGCCGGAAGGGCGGGGAGCTGTTTTTT
TRBV12-2	.	.	TRBJ2-3	CASRLAWSGSFADTQYF	TGTGCAAGTCGCTTAGCGTGGAGCGGGAGTTTCGCAGATACGCAGTATTTT
TRBV2	TRBD1	.	TRBJ1-5	CASRERQGNGNQPQHF	TGTGCCAGCAGGGAGAGACAGGGAAACGGCAATCAGCCCCAGCATTTT
TRBV27	.	.	TRBJ2-3	CASSFLVRGTDTQYF	TGTGCCAGCAGTTTTCTGGTCCGGGGCACAGATACGCAGTATTTT
TRBV14	TRBD1	.	TRBJ1-6	CASSQDSDRGWNSPLHF	TGTGCCAGCAGCCAGGATTCCGACAGGGGTTGGAATTCACCCCTCCACTTT
TRBV14	.	.	TRBJ1-2	CASSPGISYGYTF	TGTGCCAGCAGCCCGGGGATTTCCTATGGCTACACCTTC
TRBV10-1	.	few	TRBJ2-1	CASSETDWGREQFF	TGCGCCAGCAGTGAGACGGACTGGGGGAGGGAGCAGTTCTTC
TRBV6-6	TRBD1	.	TRBJ1-1	CASIRQGRTEAFF	TGTGCCAGCATTCGACAGGGAAGGACTGAAGCTTTCTTT
TRBV19	.	.	TRBJ1-5	CASSTGRMNQPQHF	TGTGCCAGTAGTACAGGACGGATGAATCAGCCCCAGCATTTT
TRBV5-5	.	.	TRBJ1-6	CASSTVDSPLHF	TGTGCCAGCAGTACAGTAGATTCACCCCTCCACTTT
TRBV5-1	.	.	TRBJ2-2	CASSSGLTGELFF	TGCGCCAGCAGCTCGGGATTAACCGGGGAGCTGTTTTTT
TRBV6-1	TRBD2	few	TRBJ2-3	CASTFSGRTDTQYF	TGTGCCAGCACCTTTAGCGGGAGGACAGATACGCAGTATTTT
TRBV12-5	TRBD1	few	TRBJ2-3	CASGLGGQGTTDTQYF	TGTGCTAGTGGTTTGGGAGGACAGGGGACCACAGATACGCAGTATTTT
TRBV19	.	.	TRBJ1-1	CASHGVSTEAFF	TGTGCCAGTCACGGTGTGAGCACTGAAGCTTTCTTT
TRBV5-1	TRBD2	.	TRBJ2-1	CASKELAGYNEQFF	TGCGCCAGCAAGGAACTAGCGGGTTACAATGAGCAGTTCTTC
TRBV7-6	.	.	TRBJ2-7	CASSLEETALAYEQYF	TGTGCCAGCAGCTTAGAAGAAACGGCCTTGGCCTACGAGCAGTACTTC
TRBV30	.	few	TRBJ1-1	CAWFSTGKNTEAFF	TGTGCCTGGTTCTCTACAGGCAAGAACACTGAAGCTTTCTTT
TRBV9	.	.	TRBJ1-1	CASSPPQAGTEAFF	TGTGCCAGCAGCCCTCCCCAAGCCGGCACTGAAGCTTTCTTT
TRBV7-2	.	few	TRBJ2-5	CASSPRVQETQYF	TGTGCCAGCAGCCCTCGGGTTCAAGAGACCCAGTACTTC
TRBV7-8	.	.	TRBJ2-2	CASSPLSGKELFF	TGTGCCAGCAGCCCATTGTCCGGGAAGGAGCTGTTTTTT
TRBV6-5	TRBD2	.	TRBJ2-7	CASSYSRLAGSEQYF	TGTGCCAGCAGTTACTCGAGGCTAGCGGGATCCGAGCAGTACTTC
TRBV30	TRBD2	.	TRBJ2-7	CAWMLSGSTYEQYF	TGTGCCTGGATGCTGAGCGGGAGCACCTACGAGCAGTACTTC
TRBV5-1	TRBD2	few	TRBJ2-3	CASSPGTSGIHTQYF	TGCGCCAGCAGCCCGGGGACTAGCGGGATTCATACGCAGTATTTT
TRBV27	TRBD1	.	TRBJ1-5	CASSSTGNQPQHF	TGTGCCAGCAGTTCGACAGGGAACCAGCCCCAGCATTTT
TRBV25-1	TRBD1	.	TRBJ1-5	CASSAGGNQPQHF	TGTGCCAGCAGTGCAGGGGGCAACCAGCCCCAGCATTTT
TRBV19	TRBD1	.	TRBJ2-3	CATMGRDSGDTQYF	TGTGCCACCATGGGAAGGGACAGTGGAGATACGCAGTATTTT
TRBV28	.	.	TRBJ2-3	CASSLGSDTQYF	TGTGCCAGCAGTTTGGGGTCAGATACGCAGTATTTT
TRBV25-1	TRBD1	.	TRBJ1-4	CASKGQGNEKLFF	TGTGCCAGCAAGGGACAGGGTAATGAAAAACTGTTTTTT
TRBV9	.	.	TRBJ2-1	CASSEGDYNEQFF	TGTGCCAGCAGCGAGGGAGACTACAATGAGCAGTTCTTC
TRBV10-2	.	few	TRBJ2-3	CASSESGRSGDTQYF	TGCGCCAGCAGTGAGTCGGGTAGGAGCGGGGATACGCAGTATTTT
TRBV10-2	.	.	TRBJ1-2	CASSEALAYGYTF	TGCGCCAGCAGTGAGGCGCTGGCCTATGGCTACACCTTC
TRBV11-3	.	.	TRBJ2-3	CASSFPGHTDTQYF	TGTGCCAGCAGCTTTCCAGGGCACACAGATACGCAGTATTTT
TRBV5-1	.	few	TRBJ2-7	CASSLGDFRGTYEQYF	TGCGCCAGCAGCTTGGGTGACTTCCGGGGGACCTACGAGCAGTACTTC
TRBV14	.	.	TRBJ2-6	CASSHDSSGANVLTF	TGTGCCAGCAGCCATGACAGCTCTGGGGCCAACGTCCTGACTTTC
TRBV28	TRBD2	.	TRBJ2-7	CASSLWGGGTNEQYF	TGTGCCAGCAGTTTATGGGGCGGGGGAACGAACGAGCAGTACTTC
TRBV10-3	.	.	TRBJ1-5	CAISADYSNQPQHF	TGTGCCATCAGTGCAGACTATAGCAATCAGCCCCAGCATTTT
TRBV5-1	.	.	TRBJ2-6	CASSLATVSGANVLTF	TGCGCCAGCAGCCTAGCGACAGTCTCTGGGGCCAACGTCCTGACTTTC
TRBV19	TRBD2	.	TRBJ2-5	CASNPAGGRVETQYF	TGTGCCAGTAATCCAGCGGGGGGCAGGGTGGAGACCCAGTACTTC
TRBV30	TRBD1	.	TRBJ1-2	CAWGTGGSYGYTF	TGTGCCTGGGGGACAGGGGGATCCTATGGCTACACCTTC
TRBV6-6	.	.	TRBJ2-1	CASSRGTGLPSEQFF	TGTGCCAGCAGTCGGGGGACGGGACTCCCTAGCGAGCAGTTCTTC
TRBV18	.	.	TRBJ2-7	CASSPPNGRSYEQYF	TGTGCCAGCTCACCGCCAAACGGAAGGTCCTACGAGCAGTACTTC